Presented here are 14 T cell receptor beta chains from one specimen sequenced in a study of T cell responses to AZD1222 COVID-19 vaccine. Repertoires were generated with immunoSEQ multiplex PCR, while TCRdb's copy carries only in-frame clones and drops some. The sample has about 140,000 clones; 92% are singletons. The sequencing here drew on peripheral blood, taken on day 0 of AZD1222 vaccination. These receptors all stem from an adult in good health.

V gene TRBV18 combines with J gene TRBJ2-5, with D perhaps matching TRBD1 (6 bases). The V gene's germline CDR1 is KGHSH and CDR2 LQKENI. Deletions cut 6 bases from V and 7 bases from J, with 24 bases between. This CDR3 is built from 16 residues. CDR3 in amino acids: CASSVPLQGGHATQYF. In DNA form, the CDR3 reads TGTGCCAGCTCGGTTCCGCTACAGGGTGGCCACGCGACCCAGTACTTC.

The chain recombines TRBV7-9 with TRBJ2-2, with no clear D. The CDR3 is 14 residues long. Germline V gene sequence: CDR1 SEHNR, CDR2 FQNEAQ (reference sequence). V shed 1 base and J shed 4 bases, with 7 bases lying between them. The CDR3: CASSLDRLTGELFF. For the CDR3, the DNA is TGTGCCAGCAGCTTAGACCGTCTCACCGGGGAGCTGTTTTTT.

The gene calls are TRBV6-5 and TRBJ2-7; TRBD1 might be the D (5 bases). Germline V gives CDR1 MNHEY, CDR2 SVGAGI. The germline V and J ends were trimmed by 7 bases and 2 bases, with 9 bases remaining between them. The CDR3 consists of 12 residues. The CDR3 nucleotides read TGTGCCAGCACGCAGGGCGCCTACGAGCAGTACTTC. As protein: CASTQGAYEQYF.

The CDR3, as DNA: TGTGCCAGCAGCGCGACTAGCGGGGGAAGCACAGATACGCAGTATTTT. It yields the protein CASSATSGGSTDTQYF. The chain has TRBV7-3 and TRBJ2-3; 12 nucleotides align to TRBD2. The CDR3 consists of 16 residues. Germline CDR1 reads SGHTA; CDR2 reads FQGTGA. V dropped 5 bases and J dropped 0; count of bases not matched to a gene: 3.

The chain carries TRBV13 and TRBJ2-7, with D perhaps matching TRBD1 (5 bases). V shed 0 bases and J shed 4 bases, with 16 bases lying between them. CDR1 and CDR2 from the germline V gene are PRHDT and FYEKMQ (reference sequence). CDR3 length equals 16 residues. CDR3 sequence: CASSLGPPRDRYEQYF. The DNA for the CDR3 is TGTGCCAGCAGCTTAGGACCTCCCAGGGATAGGTACGAGCAGTACTTC. The full variable domain, completed using reference TRBV13 and TRBJ2-7, is AAGVIQSPRHLIKEKRETATLKCYPIPRHDTVYWYQQGPGQDPQFLISFYEKMQSDKGSIPDRFSAQQFSDYHSELNMSSLELGDSALYFCASSLGPPRDRYEQYFGPGTRLTVT.

CDR3 sequence: CASSPPGRELEFF. The CDR3 DNA sequence: TGTGCCAGCAGCCCCCCGGGGCGGGAGTTGGAGTTCTTC. The gene calls are TRBV12-3 or TRBV12-4 and TRBJ2-1; 7 bases are shared with TRBD2. The CDR3 covers 13 residues. Losses at the gene ends were 6 bases for V and 14 bases for J; bases not matched to a gene: 13.

The genes are TRBV5-5 and TRBJ2-7, with 9 bases fitting TRBD1. The V and J ends lost 3 bases and 2 bases, in that order; junction bases with no gene match: 3. Looked up from germline, CDR1 is SGHKS and CDR2 is YYEKEE (reference sequence). This CDR3 contains 14 residues. CDR3 amino acids: CASSSRDRAYEQYF. CDR3 coding DNA: TGTGCCAGCAGCTCCCGGGACAGGGCCTACGAGCAGTACTTC.

The V call is TRBV14, the J call TRBJ1-3; unclear D gene. CDR3 length equals 13 residues. Trimming stripped 1 base from V and 4 bases from J, with 5 bases between. Germline V gene data show CDR1 as SGHDN and CDR2 as FVKESK. Here the CDR3 DNA reads TGTGCCAGCAGCCAAGCGATCGGAAACACCATATATTTT. Translated: CASSQAIGNTIYF.

The V call is TRBV12-3 or TRBV12-4, the J call TRBJ2-5; D gene ambiguous. This CDR3 contains 13 residues. The V end was cut by 4 bases, the J end by 4 bases, with 10 bases between. The CDR3 here is CASSSVRSETQYF. CDR3 nucleotide sequence: TGTGCCAGCAGTTCGGTACGGTCAGAGACCCAGTACTTC.

This rearrangement joins TRBV29-1 to TRBJ1-2; 10 bases are a match to TRBD1. With V trimmed by 4 bases and J by 7 bases, 6 bases remained unmatched. Germline assignment: CDR1 SQVTM and CDR2 ANQGSEA. The CDR3 extends over 13 amino acids. The CDR3 DNA follows: TGCAGCGTTGGAAACCGGGACAGGGGTGGCTACACCTTC. Its protein is CSVGNRDRGGYTF.

The V and J genes are TRBV5-1 and TRBJ2-3, with D unclear. The germline gives CDR1 SGHRS, CDR2 YFSETQ. This CDR3 contains 14 residues. Trimming removed 0 bases from V and 2 bases from J, with 7 bases in between. The CDR3: CASSLDIPTDTQYF. The CDR3 region has the DNA TGCGCCAGCAGCTTGGACATACCCACAGATACGCAGTATTTT.

This chain joins TRBV6-8 and TRBJ2-3, with TRBD2 identical over 12 bases. V lost 2 bases to trimming and J lost 6 bases; unmatched junction nucleotides: 12. There are 18 residues in the CDR3. Germline V CDR1 and CDR2: MNHGY, SAAAGT. CDR3 coding DNA: TGTGCCAGCAGTTACCCCCACGGACTAGCGGGAAGTCCGGATACGCAGTATTTT. Protein sequence: CASSYPHGLAGSPDTQYF.

The genes are TRBV30 and TRBJ1-1; tentative D call: TRBD1 (6 bases). Germline values: CDR1 GTSNPN, CDR2 SVGIG (reference sequence). CDR3 length equals 13 residues. Trimming removed 4 bases from V and 3 bases from J, with 12 bases in between. The DNA for the CDR3 is TGTGCCTGGAATGTCCAGGGGCACACTGAAGCTTTCTTT. This codes for CAWNVQGHTEAFF.

This sequence joins TRBV6-1 and TRBJ2-7; tentatively, D is TRBD1 (6 bases). Germline CDR1 and CDR2: MNHNS and SASEGT. The CDR3 contains 15 residues. V lost 3 bases and J lost 2, with 14 bases in between. The CDR3 loop reads CASSETGVAAYEQYF. CDR3 bases: TGTGCCAGCAGTGAGACAGGAGTTGCCGCCTACGAGCAGTACTTC.